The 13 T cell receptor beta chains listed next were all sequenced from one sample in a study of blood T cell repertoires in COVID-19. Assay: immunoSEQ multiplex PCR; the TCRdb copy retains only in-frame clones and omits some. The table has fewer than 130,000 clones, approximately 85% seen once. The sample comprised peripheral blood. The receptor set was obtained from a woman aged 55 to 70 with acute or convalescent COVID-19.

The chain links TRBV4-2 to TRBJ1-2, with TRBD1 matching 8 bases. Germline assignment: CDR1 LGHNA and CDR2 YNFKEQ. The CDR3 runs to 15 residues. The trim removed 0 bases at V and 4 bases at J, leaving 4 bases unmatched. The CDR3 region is CASSQDQGTGYGYTF. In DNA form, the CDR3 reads TGTGCCAGCAGCCAAGATCAGGGGACAGGCTATGGCTACACCTTC.

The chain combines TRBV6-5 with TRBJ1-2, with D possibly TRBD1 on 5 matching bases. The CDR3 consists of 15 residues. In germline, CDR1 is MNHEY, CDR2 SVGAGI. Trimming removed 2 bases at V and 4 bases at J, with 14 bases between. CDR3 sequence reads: CASSYSRGWSYGYTF. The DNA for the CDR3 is TGTGCCAGCAGTTACAGCCGGGGGTGGTCCTATGGCTACACCTTC.

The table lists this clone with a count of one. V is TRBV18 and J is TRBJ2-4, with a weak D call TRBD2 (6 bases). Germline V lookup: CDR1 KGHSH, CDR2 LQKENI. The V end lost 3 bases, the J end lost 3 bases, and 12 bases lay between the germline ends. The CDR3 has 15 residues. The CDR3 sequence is CASSPEGIGKNIQYF. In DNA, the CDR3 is TGTGCCAGCTCACCGGAGGGGATCGGCAAAAACATTCAGTACTTC.

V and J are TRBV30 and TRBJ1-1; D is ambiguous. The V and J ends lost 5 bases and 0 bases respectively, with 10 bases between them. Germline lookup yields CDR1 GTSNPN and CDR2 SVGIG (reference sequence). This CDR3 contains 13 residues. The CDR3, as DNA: TGTGCCTGGGGCCGCGGGCTGAACACTGAAGCTTTCTTT. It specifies CAWGRGLNTEAFF.

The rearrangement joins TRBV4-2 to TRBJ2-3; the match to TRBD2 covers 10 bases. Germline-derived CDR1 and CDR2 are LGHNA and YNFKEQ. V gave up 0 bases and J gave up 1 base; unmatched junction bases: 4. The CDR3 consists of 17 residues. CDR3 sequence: CASSQDSLAGGTDTQYF. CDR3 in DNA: TGTGCCAGCAGCCAAGATTCGCTAGCGGGGGGCACAGATACGCAGTATTTT.

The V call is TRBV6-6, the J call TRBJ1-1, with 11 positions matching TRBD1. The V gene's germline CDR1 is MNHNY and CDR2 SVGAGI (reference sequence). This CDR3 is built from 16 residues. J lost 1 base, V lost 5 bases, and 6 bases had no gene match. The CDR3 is CASSRRTGGRNTEAFF. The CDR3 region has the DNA TGTGCCAGCAGTCGGCGGACAGGGGGCCGGAACACTGAAGCTTTCTTT.

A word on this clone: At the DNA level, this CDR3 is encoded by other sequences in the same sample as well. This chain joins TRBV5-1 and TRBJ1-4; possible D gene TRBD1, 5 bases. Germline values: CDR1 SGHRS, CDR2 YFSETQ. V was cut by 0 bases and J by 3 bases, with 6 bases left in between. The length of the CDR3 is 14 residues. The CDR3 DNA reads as TGCGCCAGCAGCTTGGACAGGTCTAATGAAAAACTGTTTTTT. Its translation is CASSLDRSNEKLFF.

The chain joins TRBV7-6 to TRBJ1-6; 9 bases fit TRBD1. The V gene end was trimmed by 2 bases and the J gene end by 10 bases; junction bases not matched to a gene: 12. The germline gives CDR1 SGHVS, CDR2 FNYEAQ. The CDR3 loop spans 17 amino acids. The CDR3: CASSLRGRDRVGSPLHF. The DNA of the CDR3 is TGTGCCAGCAGCTTAAGGGGTAGGGACAGGGTTGGATCACCCCTCCACTTT.

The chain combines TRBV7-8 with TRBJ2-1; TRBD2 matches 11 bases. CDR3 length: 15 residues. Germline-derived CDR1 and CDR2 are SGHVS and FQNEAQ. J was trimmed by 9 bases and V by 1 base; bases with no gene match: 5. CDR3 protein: CASSLGLAGYGEQFF. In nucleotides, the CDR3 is TGTGCCAGCAGCTTAGGACTAGCGGGGTACGGTGAGCAGTTCTTC.

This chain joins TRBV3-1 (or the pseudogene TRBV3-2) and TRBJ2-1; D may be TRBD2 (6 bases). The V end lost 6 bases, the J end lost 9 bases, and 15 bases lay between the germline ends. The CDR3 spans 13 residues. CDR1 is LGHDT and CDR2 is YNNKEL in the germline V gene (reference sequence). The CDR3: CASSPWDGGEQFF. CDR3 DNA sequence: TGTGCCAGCAGTCCCTGGGACGGGGGTGAGCAGTTCTTC.

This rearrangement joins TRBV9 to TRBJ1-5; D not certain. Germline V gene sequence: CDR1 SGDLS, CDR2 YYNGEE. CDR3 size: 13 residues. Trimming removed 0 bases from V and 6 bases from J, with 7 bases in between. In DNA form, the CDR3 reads TGTGCCAGCAGCGTAGACCCCGGTCAGCCCCAGCATTTT. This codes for CASSVDPGQPQHF.

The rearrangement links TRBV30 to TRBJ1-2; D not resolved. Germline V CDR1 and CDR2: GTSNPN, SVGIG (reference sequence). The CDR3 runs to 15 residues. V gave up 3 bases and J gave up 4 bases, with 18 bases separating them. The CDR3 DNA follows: TGTGCCTGGAGCCCGCGTCGCCTCCCGAGCTATGGCTACACCTTC. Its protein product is CAWSPRRLPSYGYTF.

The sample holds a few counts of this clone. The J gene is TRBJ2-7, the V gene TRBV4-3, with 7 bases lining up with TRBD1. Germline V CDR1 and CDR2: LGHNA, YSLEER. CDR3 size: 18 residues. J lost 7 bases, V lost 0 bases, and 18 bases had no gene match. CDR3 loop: CASSQEWVRGTLILEQYF. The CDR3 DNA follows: TGCGCCAGCAGCCAAGAATGGGTCAGGGGGACCCTGATTTTGGAGCAGTACTTC.